One and the same sample provided the 4 T cell receptor beta chains below, sequenced in a study of T cell responses to AZD1222 COVID-19 vaccine. This table comes from immunoSEQ multiplex PCR, and its TCRdb copy is limited to in-frame clones, with some not included. Here the sample spans about 120,000 clones, 90% being singletons. Here the sequenced sample was peripheral blood, taken on day 0 of AZD1222 vaccination. The origin of the receptors is an adult in good health.

The V gene is TRBV7-2, the J gene TRBJ2-1; a possible D gene is TRBD1 (5 bases). Deletions cut 3 bases from V and 3 bases from J, with 6 bases between. There are 13 residues in the CDR3. Per germline, CDR1 SGHTA and CDR2 FQGNSA. DNA for the CDR3: TGTGCCAGCAGCTTGGACAACTACAATGAGCAGTTCTTC. Its protein is CASSLDNYNEQFF.

V usage is TRBV3-1 (or the pseudogene TRBV3-2) and J usage is TRBJ2-7; no clear D. This CDR3 has 13 amino acids. CDR1 is LGHDT and CDR2 is YNNKEL in the germline V gene (reference sequence). V was trimmed by 0 bases and J by 4 bases, leaving 7 bases between them. CDR3: CASSQEGGYEQYF. The CDR3 DNA reads as TGTGCCAGCAGCCAAGAAGGTGGTTACGAGCAGTACTTC.

The V and J genes are TRBV4-3 and TRBJ1-2; 7 bases align to TRBD1. V was clipped by 5 bases and J by 7 bases; unmatched bases: 10. The CDR3 is 14 amino acids. Germline V CDR1 and CDR2: LGHNA, YSLEER. The CDR3 reads CASSYRDSNIGYTF. The CDR3 coding sequence is TGCGCCAGCAGCTATAGGGACAGCAATATTGGCTACACCTTC.

V gene TRBV10-3 combines with J gene TRBJ2-7; weak D call: TRBD1 (6 bases). The CDR3 runs 16 residues. Germline CDR1 and CDR2: ENHRY and SYGVKD. V lost 3 bases to trimming and J lost 3 bases, with 18 bases between them. The chain's CDR3 is CAISDPSAGADYEQYF. As DNA, the CDR3 is TGTGCCATCAGTGATCCCTCAGCAGGGGCGGACTACGAGCAGTACTTC.